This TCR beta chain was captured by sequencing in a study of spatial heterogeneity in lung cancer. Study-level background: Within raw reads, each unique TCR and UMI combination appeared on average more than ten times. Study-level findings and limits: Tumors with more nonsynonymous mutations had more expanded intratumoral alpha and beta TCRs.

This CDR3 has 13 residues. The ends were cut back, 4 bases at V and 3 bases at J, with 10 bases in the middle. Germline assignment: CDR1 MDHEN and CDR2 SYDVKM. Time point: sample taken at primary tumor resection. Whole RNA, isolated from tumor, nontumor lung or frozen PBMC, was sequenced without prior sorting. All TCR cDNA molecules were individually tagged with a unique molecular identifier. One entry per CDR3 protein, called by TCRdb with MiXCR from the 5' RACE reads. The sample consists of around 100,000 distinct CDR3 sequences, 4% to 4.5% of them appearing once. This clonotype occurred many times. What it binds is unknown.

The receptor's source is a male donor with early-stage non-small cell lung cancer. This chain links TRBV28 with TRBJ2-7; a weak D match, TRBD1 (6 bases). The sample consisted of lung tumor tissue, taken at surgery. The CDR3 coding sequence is TGTGCCAGCAGTTCAGGGGCCAGCTACGAGCAGTACTTC. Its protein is CASSSGASYEQYF.